Listed below are T cell receptor beta chains from one sample, sequenced in a study of blood T cell repertoires in COVID-19. Repertoires were generated with immunoSEQ multiplex PCR, while TCRdb's copy carries only in-frame clones and drops some. The repertoire holds a few hundred thousand clones, approximately 81% seen once, with about 10% in the top ten. Sequenced: peripheral blood. These receptors all come from an elderly woman with acute or convalescent COVID-19. Both conserved end residues are part of each CDR3. Fields, in order: CDR3 protein, J gene, V gene.

CDR3aa: CASSQLQGAAGNTIYF; j_gene: TRBJ1-3; v_gene: TRBV4-2
CDR3aa: CASSLWADTTQYF; j_gene: TRBJ2-4; v_gene: TRBV5-4
CDR3aa: CASSPSSYVSGRVSYEQYF; j_gene: TRBJ2-7; v_gene: TRBV18
CDR3aa: CASSVVGQGGHEQYF; j_gene: TRBJ2-7; v_gene: TRBV9
CDR3aa: CASGLRAGGHADTQYF; j_gene: TRBJ2-3; v_gene: TRBV12-5
CDR3aa: CASSLPLTGNTEAFF; j_gene: TRBJ1-1; v_gene: TRBV7-9
CDR3aa: CASSPSGTGGTLSSGNTIYF; j_gene: TRBJ1-3; v_gene: TRBV18
CDR3aa: CASSQERGTGYGYTF; j_gene: TRBJ1-2; v_gene: TRBV6-5
CDR3aa: CASSQGGTYGYTF; j_gene: TRBJ1-2; v_gene: TRBV6-2/TRBV6-3
CDR3aa: CASSPTGNEQFF; j_gene: TRBJ2-1; v_gene: TRBV18
CDR3aa: CATRSTGGLAGGSEQFF; j_gene: TRBJ2-1; v_gene: TRBV24-1
CDR3aa: CASNLLSSYEQYF; j_gene: TRBJ2-7; v_gene: TRBV2
CDR3aa: CSVERTGTTEAFF; j_gene: TRBJ1-1; v_gene: TRBV29-1
CDR3aa: CASSFQSPEAFF; j_gene: TRBJ1-1; v_gene: TRBV7-9
CDR3aa: CASSIGGGGYGYTF; j_gene: TRBJ1-2; v_gene: TRBV19
CDR3aa: CASRVSDSILPSNYGYTF; j_gene: TRBJ1-2; v_gene: TRBV28
CDR3aa: CAWSVHRDGYTF; j_gene: TRBJ1-2; v_gene: TRBV30
CDR3aa: CAGNRGFNYGYTF; j_gene: TRBJ1-2; v_gene: TRBV30
CDR3aa: CASSFQGQGGGYTF; j_gene: TRBJ1-2; v_gene: TRBV28
CDR3aa: CASRGAGQGYYNEQFF; j_gene: TRBJ2-1; v_gene: TRBV28
CDR3aa: CASRAPGQHSYEQYF; j_gene: TRBJ2-7; v_gene: TRBV28
CDR3aa: CASSNLGTSGYGELFF; j_gene: TRBJ2-2; v_gene: TRBV19
CDR3aa: CASSKGPRGNQPQHF; j_gene: TRBJ1-5; v_gene: TRBV21-1
CDR3aa: CASSWGDWAHSGEQYF; j_gene: TRBJ2-7; v_gene: TRBV5-6
CDR3aa: CASSQGQGNTGELFF; j_gene: TRBJ2-2; v_gene: TRBV5-1
CDR3aa: CASTLSWGQSNSPLHF; j_gene: TRBJ1-6; v_gene: TRBV19
CDR3aa: CSASGSTTQYF; j_gene: TRBJ2-3; v_gene: TRBV20-1
CDR3aa: CASSPGLASGDEQFF; j_gene: TRBJ2-1; v_gene: TRBV7-7
CDR3aa: CASIWTGGTPEAFF; j_gene: TRBJ1-1; v_gene: TRBV2
CDR3aa: CASSPASGGAHEQYF; j_gene: TRBJ2-7; v_gene: TRBV19
CDR3aa: CASSQVNRYTEAFF; j_gene: TRBJ1-1; v_gene: TRBV3-1/TRBV3-2
CDR3aa: CASSSPGTAFEKLFF; j_gene: TRBJ1-4; v_gene: TRBV7-9
CDR3aa: CASSLLEFGYNEQFF; j_gene: TRBJ2-1; v_gene: TRBV5-1
CDR3aa: CASSLTLQGNGNTIYF; j_gene: TRBJ1-3; v_gene: TRBV5-1
CDR3aa: CASSRLAETGELFF; j_gene: TRBJ2-2; v_gene: TRBV11-2
CDR3aa: CASSSGQGTARHEQFF; j_gene: TRBJ2-1; v_gene: TRBV3-1/TRBV3-2
CDR3aa: CASSKSWGGSFYEQYF; j_gene: TRBJ2-7; v_gene: TRBV21-1
CDR3aa: CASSFNPFPGTQYF; j_gene: TRBJ2-3; v_gene: TRBV7-2
CDR3aa: CASSQDISGSSYNEQFF; j_gene: TRBJ2-1; v_gene: TRBV4-2
CDR3aa: CATSDLGQGGGYTF; j_gene: TRBJ1-2; v_gene: TRBV24-1
CDR3aa: CASEMGADTQYF; j_gene: TRBJ2-3; v_gene: TRBV7-9
CDR3aa: CASSMGGAAKNIQYF; j_gene: TRBJ2-4; v_gene: TRBV19
CDR3aa: CASTQGTEAFF; j_gene: TRBJ1-1; v_gene: TRBV5-1
CDR3aa: CATQRENTGELFF; j_gene: TRBJ2-2; v_gene: TRBV24-1
CDR3aa: CASSPPSQGGEKLFF; j_gene: TRBJ1-4; v_gene: TRBV18
CDR3aa: CASSMYRDNSYEQYF; j_gene: TRBJ2-7; v_gene: TRBV6-2/TRBV6-3
CDR3aa: CASSQDPQGARRNTEAFF; j_gene: TRBJ1-1; v_gene: TRBV4-3
CDR3aa: CSASPSGSTDTQYF; j_gene: TRBJ2-3; v_gene: TRBV20-1
CDR3aa: CATSPSGQGYTEAFF; j_gene: TRBJ1-1; v_gene: TRBV15
CDR3aa: CASSLGAGRGNEKLFF; j_gene: TRBJ1-4; v_gene: TRBV7-2
CDR3aa: CASSQGQVGGYNEKLFF; j_gene: TRBJ1-4; v_gene: TRBV5-4
CDR3aa: CPSNDGGPGGYTF; j_gene: TRBJ1-2; v_gene: TRBV30
CDR3aa: CASSMSPSGSSYEQYF; j_gene: TRBJ2-7; v_gene: TRBV19
CDR3aa: CASRYAGYGYTF; j_gene: TRBJ1-2; v_gene: TRBV19
CDR3aa: CASLAGGPPDTQYF; j_gene: TRBJ2-3; v_gene: TRBV28
CDR3aa: CASSILETQYF; j_gene: TRBJ2-5; v_gene: TRBV12-3/TRBV12-4
CDR3aa: CATSSPGGAWKTQYF; j_gene: TRBJ2-5; v_gene: TRBV15